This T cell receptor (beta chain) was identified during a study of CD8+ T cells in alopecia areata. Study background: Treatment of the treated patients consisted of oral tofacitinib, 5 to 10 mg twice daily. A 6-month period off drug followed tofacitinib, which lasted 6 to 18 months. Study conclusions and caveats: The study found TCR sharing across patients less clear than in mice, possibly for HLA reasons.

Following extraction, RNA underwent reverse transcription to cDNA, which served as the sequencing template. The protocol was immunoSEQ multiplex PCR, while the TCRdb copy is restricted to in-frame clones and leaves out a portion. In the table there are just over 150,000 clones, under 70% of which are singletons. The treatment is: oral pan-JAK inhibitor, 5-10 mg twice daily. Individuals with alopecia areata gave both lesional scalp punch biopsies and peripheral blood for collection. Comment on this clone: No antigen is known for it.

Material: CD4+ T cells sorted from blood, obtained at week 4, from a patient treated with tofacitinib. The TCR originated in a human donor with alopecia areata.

The CDR3 here is CASSSAPGETQYF. The CDR3 nucleotides read TGTGCCAGCAGCTCAGCGCCGGGGGAGACCCAGTACTTC. The chain combines TRBV14 with TRBJ2-5; D is possibly TRBD2 (5 bases). The CDR3 contains 13 residues. Per the germline V gene, CDR1 is SGHDN and CDR2 is FVKESK. The V end was cut by 5 bases, the J end by 5 bases, with 12 bases between.